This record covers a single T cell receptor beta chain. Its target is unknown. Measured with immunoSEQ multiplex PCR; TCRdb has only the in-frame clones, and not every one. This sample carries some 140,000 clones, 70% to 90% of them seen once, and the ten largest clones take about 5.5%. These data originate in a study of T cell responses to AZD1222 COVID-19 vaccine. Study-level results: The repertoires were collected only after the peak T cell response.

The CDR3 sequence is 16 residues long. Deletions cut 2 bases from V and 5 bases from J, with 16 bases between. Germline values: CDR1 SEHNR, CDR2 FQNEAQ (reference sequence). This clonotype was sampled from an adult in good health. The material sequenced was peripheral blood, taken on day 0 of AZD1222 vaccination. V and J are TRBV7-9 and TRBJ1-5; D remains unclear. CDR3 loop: CASSLSLGPAHQPQHF. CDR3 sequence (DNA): TGTGCCAGCAGCTTATCTCTAGGCCCCGCTCATCAGCCCCAGCATTTT. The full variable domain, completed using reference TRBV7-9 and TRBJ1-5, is DTGVSQNPRHKITKRGQNVTFRCDPISEHNRLYWYRQTLGQGPEFLTYFQNEAQLEKSRLLSDRFSAERPKGSFSTLEIQRTEQGDSAMYLCASSLSLGPAHQPQHFGDGTRLSIL.